Listed below are T cell receptor beta chains from one sample, sequenced in a study of blood T cell repertoires in COVID-19. Sequencing used immunoSEQ multiplex PCR; TCRdb keeps in-frame clones, though not all of them. Here the sample spans about 86,000 clones, 65% to 85% being singletons. The sequencing input was peripheral blood. The receptors were sampled from a man between 65 and 79 years old with acute or convalescent COVID-19. Both conserved end residues are part of each CDR3. Each record gives: D gene, clone size, V gene, J gene, CDR3 DNA, CDR3 protein. The D gene is left open where the match is weak. Size values are once, few and many counts, or a class for expanded clones, and some rows have none.

-	-	TRBV15	TRBJ2-7	TGTGCCACCAGCAGATCCCTTAGATGGGCCTACTACGAGCAGTACTTC	CATSRSLRWAYYEQYF
TRBD1	-	TRBV11-2	TRBJ1-3	TGTGCCAGCAGCTCGGGACAGGACACTGGAAACACCATATATTTT	CASSSGQDTGNTIYF
TRBD2	once	TRBV5-1	TRBJ2-3	TGCGCCAGCAGCTGGGGACTAGCGGAACTCACAGATACGCAGTATTTT	CASSWGLAELTDTQYF
TRBD2	-	TRBV2	TRBJ2-3	TGTGCCAGCAGTGTTAGCGGGGGCACAGATACGCAGTATTTT	CASSVSGGTDTQYF
TRBD1	-	TRBV19	TRBJ1-1	TGTGCCAGTAGTTCACAGGGGGTGACTGAAGCTTTCTTT	CASSSQGVTEAFF
TRBD1	-	TRBV27	TRBJ1-5	TGTGCCAGCAGTTCGCGGACAGGGCGCAATCAGCCCCAGCATTTT	CASSSRTGRNQPQHF
-	few	TRBV19	TRBJ2-2	TGTGCCAGCAGGGCTTTCGACACCGGGGAGCTGTTTTTT	CASRAFDTGELFF
-	-	TRBV19	TRBJ1-1	TGTGCCAGTACTGGTTTCGGCACTGAAGCTTTCTTT	CASTGFGTEAFF
-	-	TRBV2	TRBJ1-1	TGTGCCAGCAGTGAAACCAGGGGCCGGAACACTGAAGCTTTCTTT	CASSETRGRNTEAFF
-	-	TRBV5-4	TRBJ2-3	TGTGCCAGCAGCTTGGATCGCGGGTTAAGCACAGATACGCAGTATTTT	CASSLDRGLSTDTQYF
-	-	TRBV11-2	TRBJ1-2	TGTGCCAGCAGCAACGGGGGCTATGGCTACACCTTC	CASSNGGYGYTF
TRBD1	-	TRBV27	TRBJ1-4	TGTGCCAGCAGTGGAGACAGGGGGCGAAAACTGTTTTTT	CASSGDRGRKLFF
-	-	TRBV2	TRBJ2-7	TGTGCCAGCAGTGGTGCCAGCTACGAGCAGTACTTC	CASSGASYEQYF
TRBD1	once	TRBV3-1/TRBV3-2	TRBJ2-5	TGTGCCAGCAGCCCGACAGGGCGAAAGTACCAAGAGACCCAGTACTTC	CASSPTGRKYQETQYF
-	-	TRBV2	TRBJ1-2	TGTGCCAGCAGGGACACAGAAACGTCTGGCTACACCTTC	CASRDTETSGYTF
TRBD1	few	TRBV4-1	TRBJ2-3	TGCGCCAGCAGCCAAGGGACAGGGTCTTTATTAGATACGCAGTATTTT	CASSQGTGSLLDTQYF